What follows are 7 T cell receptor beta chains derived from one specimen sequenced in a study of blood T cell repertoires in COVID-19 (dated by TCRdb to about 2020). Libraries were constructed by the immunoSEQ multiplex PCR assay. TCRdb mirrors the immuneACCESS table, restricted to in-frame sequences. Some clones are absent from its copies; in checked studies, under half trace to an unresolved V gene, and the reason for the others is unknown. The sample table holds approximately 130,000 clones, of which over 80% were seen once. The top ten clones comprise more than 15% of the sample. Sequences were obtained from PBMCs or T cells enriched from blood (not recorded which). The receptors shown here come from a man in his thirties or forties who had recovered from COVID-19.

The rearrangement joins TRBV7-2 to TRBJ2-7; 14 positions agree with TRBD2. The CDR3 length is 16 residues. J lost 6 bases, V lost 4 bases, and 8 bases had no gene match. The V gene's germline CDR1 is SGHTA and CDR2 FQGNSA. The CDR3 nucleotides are TGTGCCAGCAGCTCCGGGACTAGCGGGAGTAGGCGCGAGCAGTACTTC. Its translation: CASSSGTSGSRREQYF.

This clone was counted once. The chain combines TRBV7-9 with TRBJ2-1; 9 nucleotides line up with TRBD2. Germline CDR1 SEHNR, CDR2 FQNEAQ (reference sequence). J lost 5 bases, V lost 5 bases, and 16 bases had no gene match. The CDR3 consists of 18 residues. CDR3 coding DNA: TGTGCCAGCAGCACCATGGACCCGACTAGCGGAGCCAACAATGAGCAGTTCTTC. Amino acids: CASSTMDPTSGANNEQFF.

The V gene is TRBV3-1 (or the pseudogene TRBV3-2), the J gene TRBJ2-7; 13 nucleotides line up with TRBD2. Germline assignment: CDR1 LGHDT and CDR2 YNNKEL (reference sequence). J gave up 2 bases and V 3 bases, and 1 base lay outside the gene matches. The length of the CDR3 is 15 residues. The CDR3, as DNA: TGTGCCAGCAGCCAGGGACTAGCGGGGACCTACGAGCAGTACTTC. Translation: CASSQGLAGTYEQYF.

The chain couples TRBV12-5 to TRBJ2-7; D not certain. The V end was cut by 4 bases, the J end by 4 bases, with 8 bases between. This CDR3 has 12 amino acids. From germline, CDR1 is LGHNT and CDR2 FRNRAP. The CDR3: CASGSNRYEQYF. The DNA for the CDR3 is TGTGCTAGTGGTTCTAACAGATACGAGCAGTACTTC.

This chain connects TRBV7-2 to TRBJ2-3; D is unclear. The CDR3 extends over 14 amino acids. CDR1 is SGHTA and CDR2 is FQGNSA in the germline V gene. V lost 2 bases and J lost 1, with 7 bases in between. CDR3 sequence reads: CASSLLTGTDTQYF. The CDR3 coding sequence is TGTGCCAGCAGCTTACTTACGGGCACAGATACGCAGTATTTT.

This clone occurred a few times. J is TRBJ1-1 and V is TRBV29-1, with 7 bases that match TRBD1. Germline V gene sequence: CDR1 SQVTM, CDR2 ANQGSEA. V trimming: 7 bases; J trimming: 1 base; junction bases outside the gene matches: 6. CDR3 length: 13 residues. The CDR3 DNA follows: TGCAGCGCCCTCCGGGACAGGAACACTGAAGCTTTCTTT. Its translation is CSALRDRNTEAFF.

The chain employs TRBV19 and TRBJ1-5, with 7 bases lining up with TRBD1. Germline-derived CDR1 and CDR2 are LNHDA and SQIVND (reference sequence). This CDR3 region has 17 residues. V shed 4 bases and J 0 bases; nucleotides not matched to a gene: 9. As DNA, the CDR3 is TGTGCCAGTAGTAATCGTAACAGGGGTTATAGCAATCAGCCCCAGCATTTT. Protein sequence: CASSNRNRGYSNQPQHF.